The 21 T cell receptor beta chains presented below share a single source sample, sequenced in a study of type 1 and type 2 diabetes patients (dated by TCRdb to the mid-2010s). The listed sequencing device is Illumina MiSeq. Genomic DNA from sorted T cell subsets served as template for TCRbeta CDR3 amplification. The TCRbeta CDR3 region was amplified by multiplex PCR using 30 forward and 13 reverse primers. TCRdb reprocessed the public reads (quality trimming at Q25 with fastp, clone calling with MiXCR) and kept in-frame beta chains. Identical CDR3 protein sequences are pooled into one entry, listed with their most common genes and DNA. The sample table lists 250,000 to 300,000 distinct CDR3 sequences, approximately 45% of them with a count of one. Jointly, the top ten make up about 13% of the sample. Material: peripheral blood mononuclear cells (PBMCs). These TCRs come from a man younger than 35 with type 2 diabetes.

V is TRBV4-2 and J is TRBJ1-1; no clear D gene. The CDR3 loop spans 14 amino acids. Trimming removed 0 bases at V and 4 bases at J, with 9 bases between. The germline V gene has CDR1 LGHNA and CDR2 YNFKEQ. This chain's CDR3 is CASSQEGLFTEAFF. The DNA of the CDR3 is TGTGCCAGCAGCCAAGAAGGATTGTTCACTGAAGCTTTCTTT.

This clonotype was seen many times. The rearrangement links TRBV12-3 or TRBV12-4 to TRBJ2-5; no clear D. Trimming took 3 bases from V and 4 from J, leaving 3 bases between them. This CDR3 region has 11 residues. The CDR3 reads CASSFTETQYF. CDR3 sequence (DNA): TGTGCCAGCAGTTTCACAGAGACCCAGTACTTC.

This clonotype showed up just a few times. The genes are TRBV6-1 and TRBJ2-5; TRBD2 might be the D (5 bases). The end of the DNA is better explained by TRBJ2-1, so the J call may be wrong. This CDR3 region has 13 residues. Germline-derived CDR1 and CDR2 are MNHNS and SASEGT. The CDR3 DNA sequence: TGTGCCAGCAGTGAAAGTCCAGGAGGTGAGCAGTTCTTC. Its protein is CASSESPGGEQFF.

As regards this clonotype: The junction differs from germline at one of its ends, possibly a read error. J is TRBJ2-7 and V is TRBV10-3, with unresolved D. From germline, CDR1 is ENHRY and CDR2 SYGVKD. The CDR3 sequence is 14 residues long. CDR3 sequence: CASSYPTDNYEQYF. The CDR3 DNA is TGTGCCAGCAGTTACCCCACAGACAACTACGAGCAGTACTTC.

The sample holds a few counts of this clonotype. The V gene is TRBV5-1, the J gene TRBJ1-2; D not resolved. V shed 4 bases and J shed 6 bases, with 13 bases lying between them. CDR3 length equals 13 residues. Germline V gene lookup returns CDR1 SGHRS and CDR2 YFSETQ. The CDR3 sequence: CASSHGSVNGYTF. CDR3 nucleotide sequence: TGCGCCAGCAGCCACGGATCGGTTAATGGCTACACCTTC. Supplemented by reference TRBV5-1 and TRBJ1-2, the full variable domain reads KAGVTQTPRYLIKTRGQQVTLSCSPISGHRSVSWYQQTPGQGLQFLFEYFSETQRNKGNFPGRFSGRQFSNSRSEMNVSTLELGDSALYLCASSHGSVNGYTFGSGTRLTVV.

The chain is built from TRBV20-1 and TRBJ1-1, with D possibly being TRBD1 (5 bases). V lost 6 bases and J lost 1, with 12 bases in between. The length of the CDR3 is 13 residues. Germline V gene sequence: CDR1 DFQATT, CDR2 SNEGSKA (reference sequence). This chain's CDR3 is CSATLDTNTEAFF. The CDR3 DNA is TGCAGTGCCACTCTGGACACGAACACTGAAGCTTTCTTT.

This clonotype was detected only a few times. This chain connects TRBV19 to TRBJ1-1; D unclear. Germline CDR1 and CDR2: LNHDA and SQIVND (reference sequence). Deletions cut 2 bases from V and 1 base from J, with 11 bases between. This CDR3 comprises 15 residues. CDR3 sequence (DNA): TGTGCCAGTAGTATAACGGCCAGGTCGAACACTGAAGCTTTCTTT. Translating gives CASSITARSNTEAFF.

The genes are TRBV10-3 and TRBJ2-4; D may be TRBD1 (6 bases). Trimming left V 2 bases short and J 6 bases short, with 14 bases between. CDR1 ENHRY and CDR2 SYGVKD come from the germline V gene. The CDR3 runs to 15 residues. In DNA, the CDR3 is TGTGCCATCAGTGAGGGTTACAGGGTCGGAAACATTCAGTACTTC. It specifies CAISEGYRVGNIQYF.

CDR3 sequence reads: CASSIVGASPLHF. The CDR3 bases are TGTGCCAGTAGTATAGTCGGGGCTTCACCCCTCCACTTT. The chain has TRBV19 and TRBJ1-6, with D possibly being TRBD1 (5 bases). Germline CDR1 and CDR2: LNHDA and SQIVND (reference sequence). The CDR3 spans 13 residues. V was trimmed by 1 base and J by 9 bases, leaving 7 bases between them.

This clonotype has just a few counts. This rearrangement joins TRBV28 to TRBJ2-7; D perhaps matches TRBD1 (5 bases). Germline-derived CDR1 and CDR2 are MDHEN and SYDVKM. The CDR3 sequence is 12 residues long. The V and J ends lost 6 bases and 4 bases respectively, with 10 bases between them. The CDR3 spells CASSLTAYEQYF. The CDR3 region has the DNA TGTGCCAGCAGCTTGACAGCATACGAGCAGTACTTC.

The V gene is TRBV12-3 or TRBV12-4, the J gene TRBJ2-7; D may match TRBD1 or TRBD2 (5 bases each). V dropped 3 bases and J dropped 6 bases, with 15 bases sitting between them. The CDR3 consists of 14 residues. DNA for the CDR3: TGTGCCAGCAGTTTGGGACCAGCTGTCCCCGAGCAGTACTTC. Protein: CASSLGPAVPEQYF.

The sample holds a few counts of this clonotype. The rearrangement links TRBV9 to TRBJ2-7; tentative D call: TRBD1 (6 bases). Between the trimmed V and J ends, which lost 0 bases and 2 bases, there was a span of 9 bases. Germline V gives CDR1 SGDLS, CDR2 YYNGEE. The CDR3 contains 14 residues. DNA for the CDR3: TGTGCCAGCAGCGTAGAAGCAGGGGCCTACGAGCAGTACTTC. As protein: CASSVEAGAYEQYF.

This clonotype was seen a handful of times. The V gene is TRBV19, the J gene TRBJ2-5, with D possibly being TRBD1 or TRBD2 (5 bases each). The germline CDR1 and CDR2 sequences are LNHDA and SQIVND (reference sequence). The CDR3 totals 16 residues. The V gene lost 3 bases and the J gene lost 2 bases, with 16 bases spanning the gap. CDR3 sequence (DNA): TGTGCCAGTAGTATTCTGGGACCTCGGTTTCAAGAGACCCAGTACTTC. As protein: CASSILGPRFQETQYF.

The chain combines TRBV7-9 with TRBJ1-2, with 9 bases fitting TRBD1. CDR3 length equals 16 residues. Trimming took 1 base from V and 7 from J; bases not matched to a gene: 10. Germline V gene lookup returns CDR1 SEHNR and CDR2 FQNEAQ (reference sequence). The CDR3 spells CASSLVPRDRATGYTF. CDR3 nucleotides: TGTGCCAGCAGCTTAGTGCCCCGGGACAGGGCTACTGGCTACACCTTC. Drawing the rest from reference TRBV7-9 and TRBJ1-2, the complete variable domain is DTGVSQNPRHKITKRGQNVTFRCDPISEHNRLYWYRQTLGQGPEFLTYFQNEAQLEKSRLLSDRFSAERPKGSFSTLEIQRTEQGDSAMYLCASSLVPRDRATGYTFGSGTRLTVV.

This chain uses TRBV25-1 with TRBJ1-6; D not certain. Germline CDR1 reads MGHDK; CDR2 reads SYGVNS. CDR3 length: 14 residues. Trimming took off 8 bases at V and 0 bases at J, with 8 bases between the two ends. The CDR3 bases are TGTGCCAGCGCAGAGAGCTCCTATAATTCACCCCTCCACTTT. As protein: CASAESSYNSPLHF.

This clonotype was seen only a few times. CDR3 nucleotide sequence: TGTGCCACTCAAGTAGGACTCAGAGACAATGAGCAGTTCTTC. The encoded protein is CATQVGLRDNEQFF. The rearrangement uses TRBV19 and TRBJ2-1, with D possibly being TRBD2 (5 bases). V lost 10 bases, J lost 5 bases, and 18 bases lay in between. This CDR3 region has 14 residues. Germline V lookup: CDR1 LNHDA, CDR2 SQIVND (reference sequence).

V is TRBV7-2 and J is TRBJ2-3; D call uncertain. In germline, CDR1 is SGHTA, CDR2 FQGNSA. This CDR3 region has 13 residues. Trimming removed 0 bases from V and 2 bases from J, with 3 bases in between. CDR3: CASSLAHTDTQYF. CDR3 DNA: TGTGCCAGCAGCTTAGCACACACAGATACGCAGTATTTT.

CDR3 amino acids: CASSEIAGYSNEQFF. CDR3 DNA sequence: TGTGCCAGCAGTGAAATAGCGGGCTATAGCAATGAGCAGTTCTTC. The chain employs TRBV6-6 and TRBJ2-1; 7 positions agree with TRBD2. In germline, CDR1 is MNHNY, CDR2 SVGAGI (reference sequence). The trim removed 5 bases at V and 6 bases at J, leaving 10 bases unmatched. The length of the CDR3 is 15 residues.

This clonotype was detected many times. The chain couples TRBV15 to TRBJ2-1; a possible D gene is TRBD1 (5 bases). From germline, CDR1 is LNHNV and CDR2 YYDKDF (reference sequence). V dropped 8 bases and J dropped 5 bases, with 10 bases sitting between them. The length of the CDR3 is 12 residues. This CDR3 reads CATLDINNEQFF. In DNA, the CDR3 is TGTGCCACCCTGGACATTAACAATGAGCAGTTCTTC. Complete variable domain (other parts from reference TRBV15 and TRBJ2-1): DAMVIQNPRYQVTQFGKPVTLSCSQTLNHNVMYWYQQKSSQAPKLLFHYYDKDFNNEADTPDNFQSRRPNTSFCFLDIRSPGLGDTAMYLCATLDINNEQFFGPGTRLTVL.

The rearrangement uses TRBV28 and TRBJ2-2, with 9 bases that match TRBD2. The CDR3 covers 16 residues. Germline V gene data show CDR1 as MDHEN and CDR2 as SYDVKM. Unmatched junction bases numbered 14, after V lost 8 bases and J lost 7 bases. For the CDR3, the DNA is TGTGCCAGCGTCGTCGATGTTAGCGGGAGCGGCGGGGAGCTGTTTTTT. This codes for CASVVDVSGSGGELFF.

The chain combines TRBV29-1 with TRBJ2-1; TRBD1 matches 8 bases. This CDR3 has 13 residues. The V segment lost 6 bases and the J segment 10 bases; nucleotides outside the gene matches: 11. Germline-derived CDR1 and CDR2 are SQVTM and ANQGSEA. The CDR3 is CSVDWGDRLEQFF. CDR3 nucleotides: TGCAGCGTCGACTGGGGGGACAGGTTAGAGCAGTTCTTC.